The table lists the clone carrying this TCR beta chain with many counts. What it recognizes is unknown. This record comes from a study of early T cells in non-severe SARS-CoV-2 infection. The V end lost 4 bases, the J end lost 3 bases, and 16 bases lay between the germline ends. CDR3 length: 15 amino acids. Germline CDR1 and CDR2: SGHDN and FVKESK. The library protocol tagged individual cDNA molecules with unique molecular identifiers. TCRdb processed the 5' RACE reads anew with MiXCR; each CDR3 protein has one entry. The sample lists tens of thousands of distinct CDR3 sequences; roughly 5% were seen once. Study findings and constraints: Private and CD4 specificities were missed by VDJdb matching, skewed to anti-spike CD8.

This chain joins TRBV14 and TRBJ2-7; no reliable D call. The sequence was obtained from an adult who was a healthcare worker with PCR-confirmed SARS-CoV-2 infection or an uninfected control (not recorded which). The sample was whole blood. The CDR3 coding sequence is TGTGCCAGCAGCCTAGGATCTTTAGTGGTCTACGAGCAGTACTTC. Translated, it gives CASSLGSLVVYEQYF.